The rows below give T cell receptor beta chains drawn from one sample of a study of regulatory T cells in long-lasting Graves disease. Each CDR3 protein gets one entry after TCRdb re-called the multiplex PCR reads with MiXCR. The sample contains roughly 470,000 distinct CDR3 sequences, less than 25% of which appear only once. Sample: peripheral blood mononuclear cells (PBMCs), taken when the disease was refractory, from a patient treated with antithyroid drugs. These receptors were collected from a female donor with Graves disease. Both conserved end residues are part of each CDR3. Fields, in order: J gene, D gene, V gene, CDR3 protein. The D gene is left open where the match is weak.

>TRBJ2-7|TRBD2|TRBV27
CASSFLLAGGTYEQYF
>TRBJ2-7|TRBD2|TRBV20-1
CSAYPTSGLCEQYF
>TRBJ2-7|NA|TRBV28
CASSPLGYEQYF
>TRBJ2-7|NA|TRBV7-2
CASSLDRSEQYF
>TRBJ2-7|NA|TRBV18
CASSPLSGLDYEQYF
>TRBJ2-7|NA|TRBV20-1
CSARDYAATYEQYF
>TRBJ1-1|TRBD1|TRBV7-6
CASSAGQVDTEAFF
>TRBJ1-5|TRBD1|TRBV10-3
CAISEGQGGNQPQHF
>TRBJ1-2|NA|TRBV6-1
CAIDLGSLAYGYTF
>TRBJ1-5|NA|TRBV28
CASMPDWFAANQPQHF
>TRBJ1-5|NA|TRBV19
CASSISVRVGQPQHF
>TRBJ2-2|TRBD1|TRBV29-1
CSGRVGRGRTGELFF
>TRBJ1-2|NA|TRBV30
CAWTGNYGYTF
>TRBJ2-7|TRBD1|TRBV28
CASSLWRQGFDEQYF
>TRBJ2-1|TRBD1|TRBV20-1
CSARDRGFDEQFF
>TRBJ2-2|TRBD1|TRBV30
CAWRTRDRGTGELFF
>TRBJ1-4|NA|TRBV6-5
CASSYSGPVSEKLFF
>TRBJ1-4|NA|TRBV27
CASSPLGMNLKKLFF
>TRBJ1-6|TRBD1|TRBV7-9
CASSLETGGDSPLHF
>TRBJ1-1|NA|TRBV27
CASSLMEGTEAFF
>TRBJ1-1|NA|TRBV9
CASSVGGYEDTEAFF
>TRBJ2-1|NA|TRBV18
CASSPSVVNEQFF
>TRBJ2-7|NA|TRBV10-3
CAISESLHSVAEQYF
>TRBJ2-3|NA|TRBV6-1
CASSAVGLRKSDTQYF
>TRBJ2-5|TRBD1|TRBV7-3
CASSSTGAVDETQYF
>TRBJ2-2|NA|TRBV11-2
CASSFGNKSPSGELFF
>TRBJ2-1|NA|TRBV7-8
CASSPGWSGYNEQFF
>TRBJ1-1|NA|TRBV30
CAWRFGGAGNTEAFF
>TRBJ2-3|NA|TRBV28
CASSSRADTQYF
>TRBJ1-5|NA|TRBV28
CASSSFGRNQPQHF
>TRBJ2-7|TRBD1|TRBV5-6
CASSESGQAEQYF
>TRBJ1-1|NA|TRBV6-2/TRBV6-3
CASSYRTMYQNTEAFF
>TRBJ2-1|NA|TRBV5-1
CASRVDQSSYNEQFF
>TRBJ2-7|NA|TRBV5-5
CASTFPSSYEQYF
>TRBJ1-1|TRBD1|TRBV7-9
CASSTGTGRMNTEAFF
>TRBJ2-7|NA|TRBV27
CASSTPLEQYF
>TRBJ1-6|NA|TRBV20-1
CSAGWGTRQVDSPLHF
>TRBJ1-4|NA|TRBV7-9
CASSLAPRGPNEKLFF
>TRBJ2-7|NA|TRBV18
CASSRLPYSYEQYF
>TRBJ2-7|NA|TRBV6-5
CASSYSSVASFSYEQYF
>TRBJ2-5|NA|TRBV7-2
CASSLSVWQETQYF
>TRBJ2-1|NA|TRBV6-2/TRBV6-3
CASSLGTFNEQFF
>TRBJ1-3|NA|TRBV28
CASSSPPGSSGNTIYF
>TRBJ1-4|NA|TRBV7-9
CASSLALGANEKLFF
>TRBJ1-5|NA|TRBV10-3
CAISPSNQPQHF
>TRBJ2-7|TRBD2|TRBV20-1
CSAPLGAGGGEQYF
>TRBJ2-2|TRBD2|TRBV3-1
CASSQDRLAGVNGELFF
>TRBJ1-1|NA|TRBV29-1
CSVGGLNTEAFF
>TRBJ2-7|TRBD2|TRBV5-6
CASSLGLAVRPHEQYF
>TRBJ1-5|NA|TRBV6-1
CASSPDIFNQPQHF
>TRBJ1-1|NA|TRBV6-2/TRBV6-3
CASSGSQGFNTEAFF
>TRBJ2-2|TRBD2|TRBV30
CAWGTTISGELFF
>TRBJ2-7|TRBD2|TRBV6-5
CASSYHSGRSYEQYF
>TRBJ2-5|TRBD1|TRBV27
CASRQSNRGPETQYF
>TRBJ2-7|NA|TRBV7-9
CASSDGGDYEQYF
>TRBJ2-7|TRBD1|TRBV28
CASSNDRGDEQYF
>TRBJ1-1|NA|TRBV28
CASSSGPGRDTEAFF
>TRBJ1-2|NA|TRBV20-1
CSARDGGGGSNYGYTF
>TRBJ1-5|NA|TRBV6-2/TRBV6-3
CASSYRGSDGEPQHF